This entry lists 15 T cell receptor beta chains sequenced from one sample in a study of T-cell reconstitution after alpha-beta-depleted transplantation in children. Researchers prepared the TCRbeta library using unique molecular identifiers, the study reports. TCRdb re-analysed the PCR reads in MiXCR, keeping a single row per CDR3 protein. This table has some 200,000 distinct CDR3 sequences, about 9.6% appearing once. Source: PBMCs from the stem cell graft donor, taken from the stem cell graft. The receptors were sampled from a human donor who donated a stem cell graft to a child with SCID.

This clonotype was counted many times. V gene TRBV20-1 combines with J gene TRBJ1-2; no reliable D call. Germline CDR1 and CDR2: DFQATT and SNEGSKA (reference sequence). Trimming cost V 7 bases and J 5 bases, with 5 bases left between them. The CDR3 extends over 9 amino acids. CDR3 nucleotide sequence: TGCAGTGGCCTTTATGGCTACACCTTC. Translated, it gives CSGLYGYTF.

There are many counts of this clonotype. V usage is TRBV6-1 and J usage is TRBJ1-3; possible D gene TRBD1, 6 bases. The CDR3 has 14 residues. Per the germline V gene, CDR1 is MNHNS and CDR2 is SASEGT. Trimming removed 5 bases at V and 5 bases at J, with 13 bases between. CDR3 sequence (DNA): TGTGCCAGCAGTCCATTGGACAGCCGAAACACCATATATTTT. It specifies CASSPLDSRNTIYF.

This clonotype was picked up many times. The chain carries TRBV12-3 or TRBV12-4 and TRBJ2-2; the match to TRBD1 covers 8 bases. J lost 1 base, V lost 4 bases, and 11 bases had no gene match. CDR3 length: 18 amino acids. For the CDR3, the DNA is TGTGCCAGCAGTTCCCGGGACAGGATTGCCTGGAACACCGGGGAGCTGTTTTTT. Protein sequence: CASSSRDRIAWNTGELFF.

The V and J genes are TRBV7-8 and TRBJ2-6; 9 bases map to TRBD1. The germline V gene has CDR1 SGHVS and CDR2 FQNEAQ. The CDR3 is 19 residues long. Trimming cost V 4 bases and J 0 bases; bases outside gene matches: 10. CDR3 in amino acids: CASSSWAGQGSSGANVLTF. Here the CDR3 DNA reads TGTGCCAGCAGCTCCTGGGCGGGACAGGGAAGCTCTGGGGCCAACGTCCTGACTTTC.

The table lists this clonotype with many counts. The CDR3 region is CASSRSRGNSPLHF. In nucleotides, the CDR3 is TGTGCCAGCAGCCGAAGCAGGGGGAATTCACCCCTCCACTTT. The genes are TRBV6-1 and TRBJ1-6; 7 nucleotides agree with TRBD1. The CDR3 contains 14 residues. J lost 7 bases, V lost 6 bases, and 6 bases had no gene match. Germline V gives CDR1 MNHNS, CDR2 SASEGT.

This clonotype was recorded at least ten times. The germline gene is not matched at one end of the junction; a read error may be the cause. The V gene is TRBV7-9, the J gene TRBJ2-7; D unresolved. The germline V gene encodes CDR1 SEHNR and CDR2 FQNEAQ (reference sequence). This CDR3 is 12 amino acids long. The CDR3 region is CASSLASFEQYF. In DNA form, the CDR3 reads TGTGCCAGCAGCTTAGCGTCCTTCGAGCAGTACTTC. Supplemented by reference TRBV7-9 and TRBJ2-7, the full variable domain reads DTGVSQNPRHKITKRGQNVTFRCDPISEHNRLYWYRQTLGQGPEFLTYFQNEAQLEKSRLLSDRFSAERPKGSFSTLEIQRTEQGDSAMYLCASSLASFEQYFGPGTRLTVT.

This clonotype was counted ten times or more. The rearrangement joins TRBV7-2 to TRBJ2-4; TRBD2 matches at 7 bases. Germline V gene sequence: CDR1 SGHTA, CDR2 FQGNSA. This CDR3 has 14 amino acids. The ends lost 2 bases at V and 8 bases at J; junction bases unmatched: 6. CDR3 DNA sequence: TGTGCCAGCAGCTTAAGGAGCGGGGCGGACATTCAGTACTTC. Amino acids: CASSLRSGADIQYF.

Comments on this clonotype: This may be a read error, as it is one base from a much larger clone. The chain joins TRBV7-6 to TRBJ1-2, with D unclear. Germline V gene data show CDR1 as SGHVS and CDR2 as FNYEAQ. There are 14 residues in the CDR3. Trimming took 5 bases from V and 4 from J, leaving 14 bases between them. Here the CDR3 DNA reads TGTGCCAGCAGCCTCGGGTCAGACATCTATGGCTACACCTTC. Protein sequence: CASSLGSDIYGYTF.

This clonotype was recorded at least ten times. The chain links TRBV20-1 to TRBJ1-2, with 7 bases aligning to TRBD1. The CDR3 contains 12 residues. The ends lost 0 bases at V and 7 bases at J; junction bases unmatched: 2. CDR1 is DFQATT and CDR2 is SNEGSKA in the germline V gene (reference sequence). DNA of the CDR3: TGCAGTGCTAGAGATACAGGGGTTGGCTACACCTTC. It encodes CSARDTGVGYTF.

This chain connects TRBV27 to TRBJ2-1; TRBD1 agrees at 7 bases. Germline V gene sequence: CDR1 MNHEY, CDR2 SMNVEV (reference sequence). Trimming removed 3 bases from V and 7 bases from J; junction bases left unmatched: 9. This CDR3 contains 15 residues. This CDR3 reads CASSLYDRVVNEQFF. The CDR3 DNA sequence: TGTGCCAGCAGTTTGTATGACAGGGTGGTAAATGAGCAGTTCTTC.

This clonotype was detected ten times or more. The chain uses TRBV5-1 and TRBJ2-1, with TRBD1 matching 7 bases. V lost 2 bases and J lost 1; bases outside the gene matches: 3. Germline V gene sequence: CDR1 SGHRS, CDR2 YFSETQ. This CDR3 spans 15 amino acids. CDR3 nucleotides: TGCGCCAGCAGCTTCCTGACAGGGTCCTACAATGAGCAGTTCTTC. Translated: CASSFLTGSYNEQFF.

The sample holds many counts of this clonotype. The V and J genes are TRBV7-6 and TRBJ2-7; 11 bases are shared with TRBD2. The CDR3 contains 14 residues. The V and J ends lost 3 bases and 3 bases, in that order; junction bases with no gene match: 1. Germline V lookup: CDR1 SGHVS, CDR2 FNYEAQ. Here the CDR3 DNA reads TGTGCCAGCAGCTTTACTAGCGGGGGCTACGAGCAGTACTTC. Its translation: CASSFTSGGYEQYF. The variable domain in full, with the rest retrieved from reference TRBV7-6 and TRBJ2-7, is GAGVSQSPRYKVTKRGQDVALRCDPISGHVSLYWYRQALGQGPEFLTYFNYEAQQDKSGLPNDRFSAERPEGSISTLTIQRTEQRDSAMYRCASSFTSGGYEQYFGPGTRLTVT.

On this clonotype itself: A much larger clone lies one base from this, so it may be a read error. The V gene is TRBV5-1, the J gene TRBJ2-3; tentatively, D is TRBD2 (5 bases). Germline CDR1 SGHRS, CDR2 YFSETQ. CDR3 length: 18 residues. The CDR3 DNA reads as TGCGCCAGCAGCCGCGGGCCACAGTCGCCTTCTAGCACAGATACGCATTATTTT. It codes for CASSRGPQSPSSTDTHYF.

This clonotype was seen ten or more times. The J gene is TRBJ2-3, the V gene TRBV5-1; TRBD1 might be the D (5 bases). The germline V gene has CDR1 SGHRS and CDR2 YFSETQ. This CDR3 has 16 amino acids. The V and J ends lost 1 base and 1 base respectively, with 13 bases between them. CDR3 loop: CASSLYPGQGTDTQYF. CDR3 coding DNA: TGCGCCAGCAGCTTGTACCCAGGGCAGGGCACAGATACGCAGTATTTT.

There are many counts of this clonotype. V gene TRBV7-9 combines with J gene TRBJ1-1; D is unclear. The V end lost 2 bases, the J end lost 4 bases, and 5 bases lay between the germline ends. Germline assignment: CDR1 SEHNR and CDR2 FQNEAQ (reference sequence). There are 12 residues in the CDR3. The CDR3 DNA follows: TGTGCCAGCAGCTTACGTCCCACTGAAGCTTTCTTT. As protein: CASSLRPTEAFF.